This passage covers 28 T cell receptor beta chains from one sample sequenced in a study of blood T cell repertoires in COVID-19. TCRdb's copy holds only in-frame clones and misses some; the assay was immunoSEQ multiplex PCR. Of 170,000 or so clones listed, roughly 86% are singletons. Specimen: peripheral blood. All receptors derive from a man aged 50 to 59 with active or convalescent COVID-19.

J is TRBJ2-3 and V is TRBV5-6; 10 bases are a match to TRBD2. Germline V CDR1 and CDR2: SGHDT, YYEEEE. V shed 3 bases and J 2 bases; nucleotides not matched to a gene: 9. The CDR3 covers 17 residues. The CDR3 DNA sequence: TGTGCCAGCAGCTCAAGGTTTAGCGGGGGGTCCACAGATACGCAGTATTTT. It codes for CASSSRFSGGSTDTQYF.

The chain has TRBV7-2 and TRBJ1-6, with unresolved D. The CDR3 is 16 residues long. Germline lookup yields CDR1 SGHTA and CDR2 FQGNSA. The V end lost 2 bases, the J end lost 0 bases, and 8 bases lay between the germline ends. CDR3 region: CASSLHLSSYNSPLHF. For the CDR3, the DNA is TGTGCCAGCAGCTTACATCTGAGCTCCTATAATTCACCCCTCCACTTT.

CDR3 region: CASSQDPWTGNYEQYF. The CDR3 DNA reads as TGTGCCAGCAGCCAAGACCCTTGGACGGGGAACTACGAGCAGTACTTC. The V call is TRBV14, the J call TRBJ2-7, with D tentatively TRBD2 (5 bases). V dropped 0 bases and J dropped 3 bases, with 15 bases sitting between them. This CDR3 spans 16 amino acids. Germline CDR1 reads SGHDN; CDR2 reads FVKESK.

The chain links TRBV2 to TRBJ1-1, with a weak D call TRBD1 (6 bases). The CDR3 contains 15 residues. Germline loops: CDR1 SNHLY, CDR2 FYNNEI. Trimming removed 2 bases from V and 4 bases from J, with 14 bases in between. This CDR3 reads CASSELGRGTTEAFF. The CDR3 DNA reads TGTGCCAGCAGTGAACTTGGCAGGGGAACCACTGAAGCTTTCTTT.

The V and J genes are TRBV7-9 and TRBJ2-2; 9 nucleotides align to TRBD1. The CDR3 runs 16 residues. V lost 0 bases to trimming and J lost 6 bases; unmatched junction nucleotides: 5. Looked up from germline, CDR1 is SEHNR and CDR2 is FQNEAQ (reference sequence). CDR3 DNA: TGTGCCAGCAGCTTAGCGCTGGGGACAGGGTCCGGGGAGCTGTTTTTT. Its protein is CASSLALGTGSGELFF.

This clone has only one observation. The J gene is TRBJ1-6, the V gene TRBV28, with D perhaps TRBD1 (6 bases). V was clipped by 5 bases and J by 6 bases, with 17 bases between them. CDR1 is MDHEN and CDR2 is SYDVKM in the germline V gene. This CDR3 has 16 residues. The CDR3 DNA reads as TGTGCCAGCAGTACCACCTCAGGGGCAAGTAATTCACCCCTCCACTTT. This encodes CASSTTSGASNSPLHF.

The chain links TRBV14 to TRBJ1-4; a possible D gene is TRBD1 (6 bases). V was trimmed by 4 bases and J by 8 bases, leaving 11 bases between them. Looked up from germline, CDR1 is SGHDN and CDR2 is FVKESK. The CDR3 runs to 13 residues. CDR3 sequence reads: CASSPGQIEKLFF. CDR3 bases: TGTGCCAGCAGCCCTGGACAGATCGAAAAACTGTTTTTT.

This rearrangement joins TRBV6-6 to TRBJ1-2; D possibly corresponds to TRBD1 (6 bases). Trimming cost V 5 bases and J 0 bases, with 16 bases left between them. The germline CDR1 and CDR2 sequences are MNHNY and SVGAGI (reference sequence). CDR3 length: 16 residues. CDR3 DNA sequence: TGTGCCAGCAGTCAGCGACAGGCTTCAGCTAACTATGGCTACACCTTC. Protein: CASSQRQASANYGYTF.

The rearrangement joins TRBV6-5 to TRBJ1-2, with D possibly TRBD1 on 6 matching bases. Germline CDR1 is MNHEY and CDR2 is SVGAGI. CDR3 length: 14 residues. V lost 8 bases to trimming and J lost 7 bases, with 20 bases between them. The CDR3: CASDPGQLVLGYTF. The CDR3 DNA reads as TGTGCCAGCGACCCCGGACAGCTGGTACTTGGCTACACCTTC.

This rearrangement joins TRBV19 to TRBJ1-1, with D tentatively TRBD1 (5 bases). This CDR3 has 15 residues. Germline assignment: CDR1 LNHDA and CDR2 SQIVND (reference sequence). Trimming removed 9 bases at V and 2 bases at J, with 19 bases between. The CDR3 DNA reads as TGTGCCAGCGGGGCGGGGTGGGTCCGTAACACTGAAGCTTTCTTT. This sequence encodes CASGAGWVRNTEAFF.

This chain joins TRBV5-8 and TRBJ1-2, with unresolved D. Germline lookup yields CDR1 SGHTS and CDR2 YDEGEE. The CDR3 sequence is 11 residues long. Trimming removed 2 bases from V and 7 bases from J, with 6 bases in between. CDR3 nucleotides: TGTGCCAGCAGCTTTTCGGGTGGCTACACCTTC. Translation: CASSFSGGYTF. The whole variable domain, filled in from reference TRBV5-8 and TRBJ1-2, reads EAGVTQSPTHLIKTRGQQATLRCSPISGHTSVYWYQQALGLGLQFLLWYDEGEERNRGNFPPRFSGRQFPNYSSELNVNALELEDSALYLCASSFSGGYTFGSGTRLTVV.

The chain has TRBV14 and TRBJ2-7; no reliable D call. V lost 4 bases to trimming and J lost 6 bases, with 10 bases between them. This CDR3 has 12 amino acids. Germline CDR1 SGHDN, CDR2 FVKESK. The CDR3, as DNA: TGTGCCAGCAGCCGAACAACCACCGAGCAGTACTTC. The encoded protein is CASSRTTTEQYF.

This chain links TRBV9 with TRBJ2-5; 7 bases fit TRBD1. The CDR3 is 16 amino acids. The ends lost 3 bases at V and 5 bases at J; junction bases unmatched: 13. Germline V gives CDR1 SGDLS, CDR2 YYNGEE. The CDR3 loop is CASSASLTGSGETQYF. CDR3 DNA sequence: TGTGCCAGCAGCGCAAGCCTGACAGGGTCCGGTGAGACCCAGTACTTC.

The chain recombines TRBV19 with TRBJ1-5; D possibly corresponds to TRBD1 (5 bases). This CDR3 is built from 16 residues. Trimming cost V 0 bases and J 4 bases, with 13 bases left between them. The germline CDR1 and CDR2 sequences are LNHDA and SQIVND (reference sequence). This CDR3 reads CASSIDGQGKNQPQHF. CDR3 sequence (DNA): TGTGCCAGTAGTATAGATGGGCAGGGAAAAAATCAGCCCCAGCATTTT.

V usage is TRBV21-1 and J usage is TRBJ1-2; the table's D call TRBD1 went unverified against the DNA. TRBV21-1 is tagged as a pseudogene. CDR3 length equals 18 residues. The CDR3 spells CASSKDEGQLSGLYGYTF. The CDR3 nucleotides are TGTGCCAGCAGCAAAGATGAGGGACAGCTTTCGGGCCTCTATGGCTACACCTTC.

V and J are TRBV6-2 or TRBV6-3 and TRBJ1-5; possibly TRBD1 for D (5 bases). The CDR3 is 17 residues long. Germline V gives CDR1 MNHEY, CDR2 SVGEGT. The ends were cut back, 6 bases at V and 2 bases at J, with 20 bases in the middle. CDR3 amino acids: CASSPVGGRGGNQPQHF. The CDR3 bases are TGTGCCAGCAGCCCTGTCGGGGGGAGAGGCGGCAATCAGCCCCAGCATTTT.

The chain is built from TRBV3-1 (or the pseudogene TRBV3-2) and TRBJ2-1, with 9 positions matching TRBD2. This CDR3 is 15 amino acids long. Germline V gives CDR1 LGHDT, CDR2 YNNKEL (reference sequence). J lost 3 bases, V lost 4 bases, and 4 bases had no gene match. CDR3 loop: CASSPRTSVYNEQFF. CDR3 sequence (DNA): TGTGCCAGCAGCCCACGGACTAGCGTCTACAATGAGCAGTTCTTC.

The chain joins TRBV3-1 (or the pseudogene TRBV3-2) to TRBJ2-3; perhaps TRBD2 as D (6 bases). Per germline, CDR1 LGHDT and CDR2 YNNKEL (reference sequence). V was clipped by 0 bases and J by 3 bases, with 13 bases between them. This CDR3 has 16 residues. CDR3 residues: CASSQEGGVGTDTQYF. CDR3 coding DNA: TGTGCCAGCAGCCAAGAAGGCGGGGTCGGAACAGATACGCAGTATTTT.

The gene calls are TRBV21-1 and TRBJ2-1; TRBD2, the table's D call, was not compared with the DNA. TRBV21-1 is a listed pseudogene. The CDR3 spans 15 residues. For the CDR3, the DNA is TGTGCCAGCAGCAAAGGAGATAGCTCCTACAATGAGCAGTTCTTC. This encodes CASSKGDSSYNEQFF.

V usage is TRBV4-1 and J usage is TRBJ2-1, with D perhaps matching TRBD1 (6 bases). Per the germline V gene, CDR1 is MGHRA and CDR2 is YSYEKL. V lost 2 bases to trimming and J lost 5 bases, with 10 bases between them. The CDR3 is 14 residues long. Here the CDR3 DNA reads TGCGCCAGCAGCCAACCAGGGGTCCACAATGAGCAGTTCTTC. Its protein product is CASSQPGVHNEQFF.

CDR3 in amino acids: CASSLLAENTGELFF. DNA for the CDR3: TGTGCCAGCAGCTTACTAGCGGAGAACACCGGGGAGCTGTTTTTT. This chain links TRBV7-9 with TRBJ2-2, with 7 positions matching TRBD2. After removal of 2 bases from V and 1 base from J, the junction contained 1 base not matched to a gene. CDR1 is SEHNR, CDR2 FQNEAQ, per germline (reference sequence). This CDR3 spans 15 amino acids.

The chain's CDR3 is CASSSLRGGQVEKLFF. CDR3 DNA sequence: TGTGCCAGCAGTTCCCTTAGGGGGGGGCAGGTTGAAAAACTGTTTTTT. J is TRBJ1-4 and V is TRBV27; the D gene is possibly TRBD1 (6 bases). The germline V and J ends were trimmed by 4 bases and 7 bases, with 19 bases remaining between them. Per the germline V gene, CDR1 is MNHEY and CDR2 is SMNVEV (reference sequence). This CDR3 region has 16 residues.

This chain joins TRBV7-2 and TRBJ2-3; 10 bases agree with TRBD2. With V trimmed by 4 bases and J by 1 base, 5 bases remained unmatched. The CDR3 has 16 amino acids. Germline V gives CDR1 SGHTA, CDR2 FQGNSA. CDR3 sequence (DNA): TGTGCCAGCAGCTCAACCGGGACTAGCGGCACAGATACGCAGTATTTT. Its translation is CASSSTGTSGTDTQYF.

This clone has just a few counts. The gene calls are TRBV18 and TRBJ1-4; tentative D call: TRBD1 (6 bases). Trimming took off 1 base at V and 4 bases at J, with 13 bases between the two ends. The CDR3 is 16 residues long. In germline, CDR1 is KGHSH, CDR2 LQKENI. Written as DNA, the CDR3 is TGTGCCAGCTCACCACGCAGGGGAGACGGTAATGAAAAACTGTTTTTT. This gives the protein CASSPRRGDGNEKLFF.

The J gene is TRBJ1-6, the V gene TRBV5-6; weak D call: TRBD1 (6 bases). V lost 4 bases, J lost 9 bases, and 23 bases lay in between. The CDR3 consists of 17 residues. The V gene's germline CDR1 is SGHDT and CDR2 YYEEEE. This CDR3 reads CASSPRAGGGSSSPLHF. The CDR3 DNA reads TGTGCCAGCAGCCCCCGGGCGGGGGGCGGTTCGAGTTCACCCCTCCACTTT.

The chain links TRBV28 to TRBJ2-3; 9 bases match TRBD2. The CDR3 covers 17 residues. V was pared by 3 bases and J by 0 bases, with 7 bases of the junction left unmatched. CDR1 is MDHEN, CDR2 SYDVKM, per germline. The CDR3 DNA sequence: TGTGCCAGCAGTTTTGGGGCGCGGGGGGGAAGCACAGATACGCAGTATTTT. It specifies CASSFGARGGSTDTQYF.

This chain uses TRBV11-2 with TRBJ2-1; no firm D call. Germline loops: CDR1 SGHAT, CDR2 FQNNGV. The germline V and J ends were trimmed by 1 base and 1 base, with 5 bases remaining between them. This CDR3 is built from 14 residues. The DNA of the CDR3 is TGTGCCAGCAGCTTAGTATATTCCTACAATGAGCAGTTCTTC. Translating it yields CASSLVYSYNEQFF.

This clone was found once. This chain connects TRBV25-1 to TRBJ2-5; TRBD2 aligns across 7 bases. J lost 5 bases, V lost 5 bases, and 11 bases had no gene match. The CDR3 is 15 residues long. Germline V CDR1 and CDR2: MGHDK, SYGVNS. Written as DNA, the CDR3 is TGTGCCAGCAGTTATGACAGCCCCGGGGGGGAGACCCAGTACTTC. Protein product: CASSYDSPGGETQYF.